A single sample is the source of the 20 T cell receptor beta chains below, sequenced in a study of T cell repertoires in cytomegalovirus infection. Their antigens are not known. TCRdb reanalysed the reads using MiXCR and keeps one entry per CDR3 protein. Seen here are about 920,000 distinct CDR3 sequences, roughly 30% observed once, and the top ten hold under 15%. The specimen comprised cultured CD8+ T cells from PBMCs, sampled from culture after CMV antigen stimulation. These receptors were taken from a human donor in good health (CMV status not recorded). Some clones in this sample may be carry-over from other donors' samples.

The chain is built from TRBV29-1 and TRBJ1-4; 11 positions agree with TRBD1. The CDR3 has 14 residues. The J segment lost 3 bases and the V segment lost 6 bases, leaving 3 bases of the junction unmatched. Per germline, CDR1 SQVTM and CDR2 ANQGSEA. The CDR3 reads CSVDRGLPNEKLFF. The CDR3 nucleotides are TGCAGCGTGGACAGGGGGCTTCCTAATGAAAAACTGTTTTTT. The full variable domain, rest sourced from reference TRBV29-1 and TRBJ1-4, is SAVISQKPSRDICQRGTSLTIQCQVDSQVTMMFWYRQQPGQSLTLIATANQGSEATYESGFVIDKFPISRPNLTFSTLTVSNMSPEDSSIYLCSVDRGLPNEKLFFGSGTQLSVL.

This clonotype was seen ten or more times. This chain joins TRBV7-9 and TRBJ1-4; D is perhaps TRBD1 (5 bases). Trimming removed 4 bases at V and 12 bases at J, with 15 bases between. Per the germline V gene, CDR1 is SEHNR and CDR2 is FQNEAQ (reference sequence). This CDR3 is 13 amino acids long. The CDR3 protein is CASSSPGRQELFF. The CDR3 DNA follows: TGTGCCAGCAGCTCTCCGGGACGTCAAGAACTGTTTTTT.

This clonotype was detected many times. The CDR3: CASSLQTRRRERYTF. The CDR3 DNA is TGTGCCAGCAGTCTCCAAACTAGACGGAGAGAGCGCTACACCTTC. This chain joins TRBV28 and TRBJ1-2; D is ambiguous. The CDR3 runs 15 residues. The germline gives CDR1 MDHEN, CDR2 SYDVKM. V was cut by 5 bases and J by 9 bases, with 22 bases left in between.

In its sample, this clonotype was seen once. The chain combines TRBV2 with TRBJ1-4; D is ambiguous. Trimming stripped 6 bases from V and 7 bases from J, with 9 bases between. Germline CDR1 and CDR2: SNHLY and FYNNEI. The CDR3 is made up of 12 amino acids. The CDR3 coding sequence is TGTGCCAGCAGACCAAGCGGTGAAAAACTGTTTTTT. It codes for CASRPSGEKLFF.

A few counts support this clonotype. This chain uses TRBV2 with TRBJ2-3, with D perhaps matching TRBD2 (5 bases). CDR3 size: 15 residues. Germline loops: CDR1 SNHLY, CDR2 FYNNEI. V dropped 2 bases and J dropped 1 base, with 10 bases sitting between them. The DNA for the CDR3 is TGTGCCAGCAGTGAAAAGACTACTGGCACAGATACGCAGTATTTT. Its translation is CASSEKTTGTDTQYF.

V usage is TRBV13 and J usage is TRBJ1-1, with 8 bases identical to TRBD1. Germline V CDR1 and CDR2: PRHDT, FYEKMQ (reference sequence). V was clipped by 6 bases and J by 1 base; unmatched bases: 4. This CDR3 has 14 residues. CDR3 DNA sequence: TGTGCCAGCAGGGATGGGACAGGGAACACTGAAGCTTTCTTT. Encoded protein: CASRDGTGNTEAFF.

This clonotype came up a few times. DNA for the CDR3: TGTGCCAGCAGTTTATCTTCAGGGCCGTTTTACAATGAGCAGTTCTTC. Translation gives CASSLSSGPFYNEQFF. The chain carries TRBV27 and TRBJ2-1; D might be TRBD1 (5 bases). Germline V gene lookup returns CDR1 MNHEY and CDR2 SMNVEV (reference sequence). V was trimmed by 0 bases and J by 4 bases, leaving 13 bases between them. The CDR3 totals 16 residues.

This clonotype was seen a few times. The chain recombines TRBV4-1 with TRBJ2-7; 7 positions agree with TRBD1. The ends lost 3 bases at V and 2 bases at J; junction bases unmatched: 1. This CDR3 comprises 13 residues. CDR1 MGHRA and CDR2 YSYEKL come from the germline V gene. In nucleotides, the CDR3 is TGCGCCAGCAGCCAGCAGGGGGCCTACGAGCAGTACTTC. This sequence encodes CASSQQGAYEQYF.

This clonotype was detected only a few times. The rearrangement links TRBV27 to TRBJ2-7, with 8 bases fitting TRBD1. The CDR3 runs 14 residues. The trim removed 11 bases at V and 3 bases at J, leaving 12 bases unmatched. Germline CDR1 MNHEY, CDR2 SMNVEV (reference sequence). CDR3 loop: CAARGTGLHYEQYF. The CDR3 region has the DNA TGTGCCGCTCGCGGGACAGGCCTTCACTACGAGCAGTACTTC.

This sequence joins TRBV4-1 and TRBJ1-2; D may be TRBD1 (6 bases). Trimming took off 4 bases at V and 5 bases at J, with 8 bases between the two ends. There are 12 residues in the CDR3. Germline V gene data show CDR1 as MGHRA and CDR2 as YSYEKL. CDR3 bases: TGCGCCAGCAGCCCCCAGGGGTATGGCTACACCTTC. Translated, it gives CASSPQGYGYTF.

The genes are TRBV10-3 and TRBJ2-7, with 8 bases fitting TRBD1. Losses at the gene ends were 7 bases for V and 6 bases for J; bases not matched to a gene: 8. The germline V gene has CDR1 ENHRY and CDR2 SYGVKD. This CDR3 has 13 residues. The CDR3 spells CAIKSGTGSEQYF. The CDR3 DNA reads as TGTGCCATCAAATCCGGGACAGGTAGCGAGCAGTACTTC.

Points on this clonotype: The junction and the germline gene differ at one end; a read error may be behind it. The J gene is TRBJ2-2, the V gene TRBV13; possible D gene TRBD1, 6 bases. This CDR3 spans 13 amino acids. The germline gives CDR1 PRHDT, CDR2 FYEKMQ (reference sequence). DNA for the CDR3: TGTGTCAGCACCTTAACAGGGACCGGGGAGCTGTTTTTT. It codes for CVSTLTGTGELFF.

Regarding this clonotype: Just one base apart from a much larger clone, this may be a read error. V usage is TRBV7-6 and J usage is TRBJ1-1; D ambiguous. The CDR3 contains 14 residues. Germline values: CDR1 SGHVS, CDR2 FNYEAQ. The CDR3 sequence is CVSSSKAGATEAFF. CDR3 DNA sequence: TGTGTCAGCAGCTCAAAAGCGGGTGCCACTGAAGCTTTCTTT. Using reference TRBV7-6 and TRBJ1-1 for the parts outside the CDR3, the full variable domain is GAGVSQSPRYKVTKRGQDVALRCDPISGHVSLYWYRQALGQGPEFLTYFNYEAQQDKSGLPNDRFSAERPEGSISTLTIQRTEQRDSAMYRCVSSSKAGATEAFFGQGTRLTVV.

This clonotype was counted once. The V call is TRBV12-3 or TRBV12-4, the J call TRBJ2-6; D remains ambiguous. V lost 6 bases, J lost 2 bases, and 8 bases lay in between. CDR3 size: 14 residues. The CDR3 sequence is CASSHNTGANVLTF. As DNA, the CDR3 is TGTGCCAGCAGCCACAACACTGGGGCCAACGTCCTGACTTTC.

This sequence joins TRBV19 and TRBJ2-4; a possible D gene is TRBD2 (6 bases). The CDR3 sequence is 19 residues long. Germline CDR1 LNHDA, CDR2 SQIVND (reference sequence). Trimming removed 3 bases at V and 1 base at J, with 22 bases between. In DNA, the CDR3 is TGTGCCAGTAGTATTTGGGGGGACGTATACAGCCAGGCCAAAAACATTCAGTACTTC. It specifies CASSIWGDVYSQAKNIQYF.

This clonotype was observed many times. The rearrangement links TRBV7-2 to TRBJ1-2; no clear D gene. CDR3 length equals 14 residues. The germline gives CDR1 SGHTA, CDR2 FQGNSA. V was trimmed by 1 base and J by 8 bases, leaving 14 bases between them. The CDR3 DNA reads as TGTGCCAGCAGCTTAGGAGTTATCGCCGGGGGCTACACCTTC. Its translation: CASSLGVIAGGYTF.

The chain's CDR3 is CASSPGATQEAFF. DNA of the CDR3: TGTGCCAGCAGCCCTGGGGCCACACAAGAAGCTTTCTTT. This chain joins TRBV7-9 and TRBJ1-1, with D possibly being TRBD1 (5 bases). Germline V gene lookup returns CDR1 SEHNR and CDR2 FQNEAQ (reference sequence). The germline V and J ends were trimmed by 5 bases and 8 bases, with 15 bases remaining between them. The CDR3 runs 13 residues.

The rearrangement links TRBV5-1 to TRBJ2-6; 8 nucleotides agree with TRBD1. This CDR3 has 18 amino acids. CDR1 is SGHRS, CDR2 YFSETQ, per germline. Unmatched junction bases numbered 5, after V lost 0 bases and J lost 0 bases. CDR3 amino acids: CASSLGTGGLSGANVLTF. The DNA for the CDR3 is TGCGCCAGCAGCTTGGGAACAGGGGGGCTCTCTGGGGCCAACGTCCTGACTTTC.

The J gene is TRBJ2-1, the V gene TRBV5-1; the match to TRBD2 covers 14 bases. Trimming cost V 4 bases and J 9 bases; bases outside gene matches: 6. CDR1 is SGHRS and CDR2 is YFSETQ in the germline V gene. This CDR3 region has 15 residues. Here the CDR3 reads CASSLTSGGAPEQFF. The CDR3 DNA follows: TGCGCCAGCAGCCTGACTAGCGGGGGGGCCCCTGAGCAGTTCTTC.

This clonotype was seen a few times. The chain couples TRBV6-5 to TRBJ1-5; maybe TRBD1 (6 bases). Germline V gene sequence: CDR1 MNHEY, CDR2 SVGAGI. Trimming cost V 0 bases and J 3 bases, with 9 bases left between them. This CDR3 comprises 15 residues. This CDR3 is CASSYSPGANQPQHF. In DNA form, the CDR3 reads TGTGCCAGCAGTTACTCCCCGGGGGCCAATCAGCCCCAGCATTTT.